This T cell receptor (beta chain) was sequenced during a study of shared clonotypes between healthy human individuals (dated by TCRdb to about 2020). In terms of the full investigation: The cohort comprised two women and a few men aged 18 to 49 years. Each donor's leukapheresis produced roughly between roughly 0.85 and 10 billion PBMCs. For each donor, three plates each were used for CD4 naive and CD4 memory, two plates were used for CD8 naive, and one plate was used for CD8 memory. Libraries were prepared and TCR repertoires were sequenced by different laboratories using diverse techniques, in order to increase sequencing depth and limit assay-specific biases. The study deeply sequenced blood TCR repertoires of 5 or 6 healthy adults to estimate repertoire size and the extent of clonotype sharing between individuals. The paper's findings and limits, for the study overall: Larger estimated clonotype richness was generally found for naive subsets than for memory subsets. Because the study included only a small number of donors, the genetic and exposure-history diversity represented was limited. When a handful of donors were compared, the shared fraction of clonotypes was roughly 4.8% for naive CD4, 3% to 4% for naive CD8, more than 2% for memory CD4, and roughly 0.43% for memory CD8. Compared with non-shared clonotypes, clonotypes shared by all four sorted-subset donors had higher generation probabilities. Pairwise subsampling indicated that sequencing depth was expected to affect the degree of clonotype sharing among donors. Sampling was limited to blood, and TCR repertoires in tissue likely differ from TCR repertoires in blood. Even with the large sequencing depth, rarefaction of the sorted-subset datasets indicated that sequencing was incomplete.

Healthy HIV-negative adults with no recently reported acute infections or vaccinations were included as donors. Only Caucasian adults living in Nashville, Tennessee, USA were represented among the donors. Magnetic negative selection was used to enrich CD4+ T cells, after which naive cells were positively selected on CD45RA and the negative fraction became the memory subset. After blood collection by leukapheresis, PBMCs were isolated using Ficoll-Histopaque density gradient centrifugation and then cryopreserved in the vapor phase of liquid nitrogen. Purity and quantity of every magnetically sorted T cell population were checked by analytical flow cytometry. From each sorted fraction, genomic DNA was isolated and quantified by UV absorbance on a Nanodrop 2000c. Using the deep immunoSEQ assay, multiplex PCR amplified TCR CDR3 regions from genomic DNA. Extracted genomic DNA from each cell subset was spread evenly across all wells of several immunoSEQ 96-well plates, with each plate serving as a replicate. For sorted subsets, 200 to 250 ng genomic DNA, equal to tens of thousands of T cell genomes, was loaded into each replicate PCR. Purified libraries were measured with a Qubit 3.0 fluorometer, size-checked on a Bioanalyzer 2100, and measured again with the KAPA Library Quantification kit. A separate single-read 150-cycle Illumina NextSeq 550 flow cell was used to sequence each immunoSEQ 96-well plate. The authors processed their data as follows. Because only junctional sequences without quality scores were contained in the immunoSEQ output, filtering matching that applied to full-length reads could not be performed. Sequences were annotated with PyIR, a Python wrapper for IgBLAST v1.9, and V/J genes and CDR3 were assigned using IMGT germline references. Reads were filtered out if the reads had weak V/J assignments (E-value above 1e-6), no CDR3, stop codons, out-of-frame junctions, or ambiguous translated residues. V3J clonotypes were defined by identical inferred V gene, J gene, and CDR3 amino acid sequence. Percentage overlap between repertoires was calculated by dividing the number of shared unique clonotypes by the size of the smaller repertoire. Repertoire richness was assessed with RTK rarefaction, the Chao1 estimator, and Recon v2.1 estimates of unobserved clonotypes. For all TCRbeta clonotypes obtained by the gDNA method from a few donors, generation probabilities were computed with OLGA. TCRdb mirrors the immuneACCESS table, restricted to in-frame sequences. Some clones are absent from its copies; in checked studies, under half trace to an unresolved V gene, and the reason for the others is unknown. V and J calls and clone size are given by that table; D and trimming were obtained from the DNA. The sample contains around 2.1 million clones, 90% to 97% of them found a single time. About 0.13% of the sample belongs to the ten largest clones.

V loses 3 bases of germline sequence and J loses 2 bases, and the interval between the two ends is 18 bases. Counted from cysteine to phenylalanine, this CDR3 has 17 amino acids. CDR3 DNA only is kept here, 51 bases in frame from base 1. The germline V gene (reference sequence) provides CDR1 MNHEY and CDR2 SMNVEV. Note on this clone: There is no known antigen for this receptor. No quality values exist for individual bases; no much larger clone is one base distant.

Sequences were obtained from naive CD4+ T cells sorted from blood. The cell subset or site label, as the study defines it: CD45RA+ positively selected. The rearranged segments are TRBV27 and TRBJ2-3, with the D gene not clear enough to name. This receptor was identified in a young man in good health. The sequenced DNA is TGTGCCAGCAGTTTCGGGTGGGGAAGGGATGTCACAGATACGCAGTATTTT. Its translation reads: CASSFGWGRDVTDTQYF.